This entry concerns a single T cell receptor (beta chain). Antigen unknown. This sample stems from a study of blood T cells in healthy people across ages. The study, taken as a whole, reports: PBMCs were not sorted, which prevented a conclusive comparison of naive versus antigen-experienced cells.

Next came a second PCR, run for about 6 to 11 cycles, which used a sample-barcoded 5' primer along with a J-beta primer mix. TCRdb re-called the 5' RACE reads with MiXCR, one entry per CDR3 protein. The data hold 750,000 to 850,000 distinct CDR3 sequences, with 25% observed a single time. V dropped 0 bases and J dropped 4 bases, with 15 bases sitting between them. This CDR3 comprises 15 residues. Germline assignment: CDR1 GTSNPN and CDR2 SVGIG (reference sequence). The same data also contributed to another study, on T cells of mothers and their children. In that study: Maternal samples each gave over 9 million TCR beta CDR3 reads, and child samples roughly 3 million each. Overlap in related mother-child pairs always slightly exceeded unrelated pairs, never significantly.

The receptor was derived from a boy younger than 18 in good health. This rearrangement joins TRBV30 to TRBJ2-5; tentatively, D is TRBD2 (7 bases). The sequenced material came from blood. The DNA for the CDR3 is TGTGCCTGGAGTGTGAGGCACAGGGAGGGAGAGACCCAGTACTTC. Amino acids: CAWSVRHREGETQYF.